Presented here are 27 T cell receptor beta chains from one specimen sequenced in a study of blood T cells in healthy people across ages. For the second PCR, which ran for about 6 to 12 cycles, a sample-barcoded 5' primer and a J-beta primer mix were used. MiXCR was run by TCRdb on the 5' RACE reads, yielding one entry per CDR3 protein. The sample records about 640,000 distinct CDR3 sequences, under 65% being singletons. Sequencing was carried out using blood. These TCRs come from a man in his sixties in good health.

In its sample, this clonotype was seen many times. V usage is TRBV18 and J usage is TRBJ2-3; D remains unclear. The V gene's germline CDR1 is KGHSH and CDR2 LQKENI. The CDR3 extends over 12 amino acids. The germline V and J ends were trimmed by 8 bases and 2 bases, with 8 bases remaining between them. The CDR3 sequence: CASSPSTDTQYF. CDR3 coding DNA: TGTGCCAGCAGCCCTTCCACAGATACGCAGTATTTT. Combining the CDR3 with reference TRBV18 and TRBJ2-3 gives the whole variable domain NAGVMQNPRHLVRRRGQEARLRCSPMKGHSHVYWYRQLPEEGLKFMVYLQKENIIDESGMPKERFSAEFPKEGPSILRIQQVVRGDSAAYFCASSPSTDTQYFGPGTRLTVL.

V and J are TRBV5-5 and TRBJ2-1; no definite D call. Germline CDR1 reads SGHKS; CDR2 reads YYEKEE (reference sequence). Trimming took off 3 bases at V and 7 bases at J, with 14 bases between the two ends. There are 14 residues in the CDR3. The CDR3 spells CASSYSDLGNEQFF. In DNA, the CDR3 is TGTGCCAGCAGCTACTCGGACCTTGGGAATGAGCAGTTCTTC.

This clonotype was counted a few times. The gene calls are TRBV7-2 and TRBJ2-3, with 13 positions matching TRBD2. Germline values: CDR1 SGHTA, CDR2 FQGNSA. With 5 bases clipped from V and 5 bases from J, the junction kept 4 bases outside the gene matches. This CDR3 is built from 15 residues. The DNA of the CDR3 is TGTGCCAGCAGCCCCCGACTAGCGGGGGGAGATACGCAGTATTTT. It specifies CASSPRLAGGDTQYF.

This clonotype was detected a few times. The chain combines TRBV6-2 or TRBV6-3 with TRBJ2-5; 8 nucleotides match TRBD1. The DNA matches TRBJ2-7 better at its end, which makes the J call doubtful. The CDR3 extends over 15 amino acids. Germline V lookup: CDR1 MNHEY, CDR2 SVGEGT. CDR3 DNA sequence: TGTGCCAGCAGTTATTTGGGGACAGGAGGCTACGAGCAGTACTTC. Translated, it gives CASSYLGTGGYEQYF.

The chain uses TRBV9 and TRBJ2-4; D unclear. Germline V gene data show CDR1 as SGDLS and CDR2 as YYNGEE. The CDR3 extends over 15 amino acids. V shed 0 bases and J shed 5 bases, with 12 bases lying between them. In DNA form, the CDR3 reads TGTGCCAGCAGCGTAGGGCCCGGAGATCAAAACATTCAGTACTTC. Its protein is CASSVGPGDQNIQYF.

The V gene is TRBV20-1, the J gene TRBJ1-5; D not certain. Germline CDR1 and CDR2: DFQATT and SNEGSKA (reference sequence). The V and J ends lost 5 bases and 3 bases respectively, with 17 bases between them. This CDR3 is 15 amino acids long. The CDR3, as DNA: TGCAGTGCTTCAGAGTTTGGGGTAAACAATCAGCCCCAGCATTTT. Protein sequence: CSASEFGVNNQPQHF.

The genes are TRBV20-1 and TRBJ2-1; D is unresolved. CDR1 is DFQATT, CDR2 SNEGSKA, per germline (reference sequence). This CDR3 is 15 amino acids long. V gave up 0 bases and J gave up 8 bases, with 17 bases separating them. CDR3 residues: CSARDLGNNVYEQFF. The CDR3, as DNA: TGCAGTGCTAGAGATTTGGGAAATAACGTCTATGAGCAGTTCTTC.

The chain uses TRBV9 and TRBJ2-7; possible D gene TRBD1, 5 bases. The CDR3 length is 14 residues. The V end lost 0 bases, the J end lost 0 bases, and 7 bases lay between the germline ends. Germline V gene lookup returns CDR1 SGDLS and CDR2 YYNGEE. The CDR3 DNA follows: TGTGCCAGCAGCGTAGAAGGGGTCTCCTACGAGCAGTACTTC. Translating gives CASSVEGVSYEQYF.

The rearrangement links TRBV5-1 to TRBJ2-3; 12 positions agree with TRBD2. CDR3 size: 14 residues. With V trimmed by 0 bases and J by 11 bases, 4 bases remained unmatched. The germline gives CDR1 SGHRS, CDR2 YFSETQ. The CDR3 is CASSLATSGGGQYF. In DNA, the CDR3 is TGCGCCAGCAGCTTGGCGACTAGCGGGGGCGGGCAGTATTTT.

CDR3 sequence (DNA): TGTGCCAGCTTGGACCGGGGCACCTCTCAAGAGACCCAGTACTTC. This gives the protein CASLDRGTSQETQYF. The J gene is TRBJ2-5, the V gene TRBV6-2 or TRBV6-3; perhaps D is TRBD1 or TRBD2 (5 bases each). Between the trimmed V and J ends, which lost 8 bases and 2 bases, there was a span of 18 bases. The CDR3 runs 15 residues. Germline CDR1 and CDR2: MNHEY and SVGEGT.

This clonotype was recorded once. The J gene is TRBJ2-2, the V gene TRBV28, with D unclear. Trimming stripped 4 bases from V and 3 bases from J, with 9 bases between. This CDR3 comprises 14 residues. Germline CDR1 and CDR2: MDHEN and SYDVKM. In DNA, the CDR3 is TGTGCCAGCAGTTCTAGTATGGACACCGGGGAGCTGTTTTTT. This sequence encodes CASSSSMDTGELFF.

The chain employs TRBV20-1 and TRBJ1-2; D gene unclear. Germline lookup yields CDR1 DFQATT and CDR2 SNEGSKA (reference sequence). Trimming stripped 6 bases from V and 4 bases from J, with 15 bases between. The CDR3 runs 13 residues. CDR3 sequence: CSAISYGSYGYTF. In DNA, the CDR3 is TGCAGTGCCATTTCCTACGGGTCCTATGGCTACACCTTC.

The V and J genes are TRBV20-1 and TRBJ2-5, with 9 bases aligning to TRBD1. Germline V gene data show CDR1 as DFQATT and CDR2 as SNEGSKA (reference sequence). This CDR3 region has 14 residues. V trimming: 4 bases; J trimming: 1 base; junction bases outside the gene matches: 4. DNA of the CDR3: TGCAGTGCTAAGGGGACAGGGTCCCAAGAGACCCAGTACTTC. Translation: CSAKGTGSQETQYF.

The CDR3 loop reads CASSPLDGGGPTYEQYF. The CDR3, as DNA: TGTGCCAGCAGTCCGTTAGATGGCGGGGGCCCAACCTACGAGCAGTACTTC. J is TRBJ2-7 and V is TRBV11-2; a possible D gene is TRBD2 (7 bases). The V end lost 6 bases, the J end lost 2 bases, and 23 bases lay between the germline ends. CDR3 length: 17 amino acids. Germline values: CDR1 SGHAT, CDR2 FQNNGV.

CDR3 region: CASSLRTGGGYGYTF. The CDR3 DNA reads TGTGCCAGCAGCCTAAGGACCGGAGGTGGCTATGGCTACACCTTC. The chain employs TRBV5-5 and TRBJ1-2; the D is unclear. Trimming cost V 4 bases and J 4 bases, with 17 bases left between them. This CDR3 has 15 amino acids. Per germline, CDR1 SGHKS and CDR2 YYEKEE (reference sequence).

The chain joins TRBV12-3 or TRBV12-4 to TRBJ2-3; 7 bases agree with TRBD1. Trimming removed 7 bases from V and 7 bases from J; junction bases left unmatched: 11. The CDR3 covers 14 residues. CDR3 DNA sequence: TGTGCCAGCACCACAGGCTCCAGGGGGAATACGCAGTATTTT. It translates to CASTTGSRGNTQYF.

This clonotype turned up a few times. The gene calls are TRBV20-1 and TRBJ2-3; 8 bases are shared with TRBD1. CDR1 is DFQATT, CDR2 SNEGSKA, per germline (reference sequence). The CDR3 contains 16 residues. V shed 4 bases, J shed 4 bases, and the junction held 13 bases outside the gene matches. As DNA, the CDR3 is TGCAGTGCTACTTCCAACAGGGGGATTAGGGCAGATACGCAGTATTTT. It yields the protein CSATSNRGIRADTQYF.

This chain links TRBV28 with TRBJ2-4; 9 bases agree with TRBD1. With the DNA end fitting TRBJ2-5 better, the J assignment may be wrong. This CDR3 contains 14 residues. CDR1 and CDR2 (germline): MDHEN, SYDVKM. The CDR3 bases are TGTGCCAGCAGTTCGGGACAGGGTGCGGAGACCCAGTACTTC. It translates to CASSSGQGAETQYF.

This clonotype was detected only a few times. The chain recombines TRBV3-1 with TRBJ2-1; D gene unclear. The CDR3 is 12 amino acids. The V and J ends lost 0 bases and 15 bases respectively, with 12 bases between them. CDR1 and CDR2 from the germline V gene are LGHDT and YNNKEL (reference sequence). CDR3: CASSQDGGALFF. In DNA, the CDR3 is TGTGCCAGCAGCCAAGATGGTGGCGCTTTGTTCTTC.

This CDR3 reads CASSVVSAAGPYNEQFF. The CDR3 DNA sequence: TGTGCCAGCAGCGTAGTTTCTGCGGCGGGACCCTACAATGAGCAGTTCTTC. This chain links TRBV9 with TRBJ2-1, with a tentative D call TRBD2 (6 bases). This CDR3 has 17 amino acids. V gave up 0 bases and J gave up 2 bases, with 15 bases separating them. Germline CDR1 reads SGDLS; CDR2 reads YYNGEE.

This rearrangement joins TRBV10-3 to TRBJ2-5; 8 bases line up with TRBD2. The V gene's germline CDR1 is ENHRY and CDR2 SYGVKD. Trimming at V came to 2 bases and at J to 2 bases, leaving 4 bases not matched to a gene. There are 15 residues in the CDR3. The CDR3 DNA reads as TGTGCCATCAGTGAGGGGACTAGTGGGCAAGAGACCCAGTACTTC. Translated: CAISEGTSGQETQYF.

J is TRBJ2-7 and V is TRBV11-2, with D perhaps given as TRBD1 or TRBD2 (5 bases each). There are 15 residues in the CDR3. Germline values: CDR1 SGHAT, CDR2 FQNNGV. Trimming removed 1 base from V and 2 bases from J, with 12 bases in between. The CDR3, as DNA: TGTGCCAGCAGCTTAGGGGGCGCCGGGGCCTACGAGCAGTACTTC. Amino acid sequence: CASSLGGAGAYEQYF.

This clonotype came up a few times. The chain links TRBV10-3 to TRBJ2-5; TRBD1 matches 7 bases. J gave up 5 bases and V 2 bases, and 11 bases lay outside the gene matches. The length of the CDR3 is 16 residues. Germline V gene sequence: CDR1 ENHRY, CDR2 SYGVKD. The CDR3 loop is CAISEERAARGETQYF. The CDR3 DNA is TGTGCCATCAGTGAGGAGAGAGCGGCCAGGGGGGAGACCCAGTACTTC.

This clonotype was observed a few times. The chain links TRBV29-1 to TRBJ2-1, with D perhaps matching TRBD1 (6 bases). Trimming took 6 bases from V and 0 from J, leaving 12 bases between them. The germline gives CDR1 SQVTM, CDR2 ANQGSEA. The CDR3 covers 14 residues. The CDR3 here is CSVGDKSSYNEQFF. The DNA of the CDR3 is TGCAGCGTCGGGGACAAAAGCTCCTACAATGAGCAGTTCTTC.

The CDR3, as DNA: TGTGCCAGCAGTTACATTTGGACAGGGTATTCTACTAATGAAAAACTGTTTTTT. Amino acid sequence: CASSYIWTGYSTNEKLFF. This chain uses TRBV6-2 or TRBV6-3 with TRBJ1-4, with 8 nucleotides matching TRBD1. The germline V gene encodes CDR1 MNHEY and CDR2 SVGEGT. With V trimmed by 2 bases and J by 2 bases, 10 bases remained unmatched. The CDR3 totals 18 residues.

CDR3 region: CATDQGTGGNEQFF. CDR3 bases: TGCGCCACCGACCAAGGGACAGGGGGTAATGAGCAGTTCTTC. The genes are TRBV10-1 and TRBJ2-1; 11 nucleotides match TRBD1. Germline values: CDR1 WNHNN, CDR2 SYGVQD (reference sequence). V dropped 10 bases and J dropped 7; count of bases not matched to a gene: 9. CDR3 length: 14 amino acids.

In this sample, this clonotype turned up a few times. This chain connects TRBV10-3 to TRBJ2-5; D not certain. From germline, CDR1 is ENHRY and CDR2 SYGVKD. This CDR3 region has 13 residues. Trimming shortened V by 10 bases and J by 1 base, and 13 bases separated the two germline ends. The CDR3: CATTQNSQETQYF. The CDR3 region has the DNA TGTGCCACCACTCAAAACAGCCAAGAGACCCAGTACTTC.